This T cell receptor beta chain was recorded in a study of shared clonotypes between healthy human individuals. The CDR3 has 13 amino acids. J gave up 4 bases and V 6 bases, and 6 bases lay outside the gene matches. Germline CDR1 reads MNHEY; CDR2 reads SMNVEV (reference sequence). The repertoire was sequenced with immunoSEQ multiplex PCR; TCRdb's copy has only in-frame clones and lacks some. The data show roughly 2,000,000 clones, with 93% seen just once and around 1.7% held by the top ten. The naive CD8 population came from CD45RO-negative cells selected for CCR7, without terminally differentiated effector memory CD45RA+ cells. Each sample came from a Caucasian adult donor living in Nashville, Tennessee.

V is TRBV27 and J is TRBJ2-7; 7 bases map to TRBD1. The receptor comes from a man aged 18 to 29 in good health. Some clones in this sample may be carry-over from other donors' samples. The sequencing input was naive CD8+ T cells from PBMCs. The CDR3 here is CASSGQATYEQYF. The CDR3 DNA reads TGTGCCAGCAGCGGACAGGCGACATACGAGCAGTACTTC.